The clone carrying this T cell receptor beta chain came up many times. These data are taken from a study of T cells of healthy individuals. Via MiXCR, TCRdb re-called the 5' RACE reads, giving one row per CDR3 protein. This sample has roughly 76,000 distinct CDR3 sequences, with 4% to 5.5% found just once. This receptor was obtained from a female donor in good health.

The CDR3 DNA sequence: TGTGCCAGCAGCTCCCGGTCGGACACTGAAGCTTTCTTT. As protein: CASSSRSDTEAFF. J is TRBJ1-1 and V is TRBV7-3; D not certain. The CDR3 extends over 13 amino acids. Trimming stripped 4 bases from V and 3 bases from J, with 9 bases between. Per germline, CDR1 SGHTA and CDR2 FQGTGA.